This T cell receptor beta chain originates from a study of cytomegalovirus exposure and HLA in healthy donors. About the research overall: Researchers previously reported finding about 110 million unique TCR beta sequences from roughly 170 million T cells. General study results and limits: Sequencing artifact likely explains a cluster of highly shared sequence variants.

V lost 1 base, J lost 4 bases, and 7 bases lay in between. Germline values: CDR1 SGHTA, CDR2 FQGTGA. This CDR3 comprises 13 residues. Details on this clone: Its antigen is still unknown.

The PCR contained 60 Vbeta and 13 Jbeta primers. As handled by the study authors: Per a later analysis, the number of unique TCR beta chains was roughly 83 million, of which some 9.9 million were shared. Sequenced by immunoSEQ multiplex PCR; TCRdb stores in-frame clones only, minus some. The DNA was the basis for D and trimming; V, J and clone size are from that table. The sample has over 100,000 clones; almost 70% are singletons. The sample comprised PBMCs. The chain uses TRBV7-3 and TRBJ1-1; D is undetermined. This clonotype originated in a man younger than 45 in good health and CMV-seropositive. The CDR3 is CASSLNAGTEAFF. CDR3 in DNA: TGTGCCAGCAGCTTAAACGCAGGCACTGAAGCTTTCTTT.